The T cell receptor beta chain described here comes from a study of T cell responses to AZD1222 COVID-19 vaccine. Regarding the study as a whole: The study found vaccine-associated CD4 TCRs spanning spike, dominant at 160-218 and 743-854. Two doses of AZD1222 preceded a rise in Spike-specific TCR breadth and depth.

CDR3 size: 15 residues. Germline trimming cut 6 bases from V and 5 bases from J; bases unmatched to any gene: 12. Germline assignment: CDR1 MNHEY and CDR2 SMNVEV (reference sequence). Sequenced by immunoSEQ multiplex PCR; TCRdb stores in-frame clones only, minus some. Of roughly 200,000 clones listed, more than 85% are singletons. A word on this clone: Its antigen is not known.

The source material was peripheral blood, sampled on day 0 of MenACWY control vaccination. This chain uses TRBV27 with TRBJ1-2, with 7 bases aligning to TRBD1. The sequence was obtained from an adult in good health. CDR3 coding DNA: TGTGCCAGCAGCTCGACCCCGGGACAGCCATATGGCTACACCTTC. Its protein is CASSSTPGQPYGYTF.